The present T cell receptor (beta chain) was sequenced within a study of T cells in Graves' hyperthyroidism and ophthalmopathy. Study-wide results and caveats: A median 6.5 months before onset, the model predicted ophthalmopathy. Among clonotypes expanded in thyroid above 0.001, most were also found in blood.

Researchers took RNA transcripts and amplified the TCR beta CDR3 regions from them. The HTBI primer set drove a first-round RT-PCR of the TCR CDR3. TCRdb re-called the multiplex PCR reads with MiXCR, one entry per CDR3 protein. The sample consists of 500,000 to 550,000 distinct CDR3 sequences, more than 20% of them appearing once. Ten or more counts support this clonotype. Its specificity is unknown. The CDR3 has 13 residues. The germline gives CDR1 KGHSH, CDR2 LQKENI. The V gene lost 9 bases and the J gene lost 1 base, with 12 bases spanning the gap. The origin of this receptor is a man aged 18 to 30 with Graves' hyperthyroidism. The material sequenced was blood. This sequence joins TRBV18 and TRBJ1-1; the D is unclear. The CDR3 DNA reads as TGTGCCAGTTCCACCGACTGGAACACTGAAGCTTTCTTT. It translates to CASSTDWNTEAFF. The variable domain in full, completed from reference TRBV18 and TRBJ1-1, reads NAGVMQNPRHLVRRRGQEARLRCSPMKGHSHVYWYRQLPEEGLKFMVYLQKENIIDESGMPKERFSAEFPKEGPSILRIQQVVRGDSAAYFCASSTDWNTEAFFGQGTRLTVV.